This T cell receptor beta chain is from a study of blood T cell repertoires in COVID-19. Study-level information: Acute and convalescent COVID-19 specimens originated in the United States, Italy and Spain. PBMCs, B-cell-depleted T cells, or T cells provided the cDNA or gDNA that made up the material.

In the original analysis: Amplifying reference gene primers gave estimates of nucleated cell counts. Sequencing was performed with immunoSEQ multiplex PCR; in TCRdb, only in-frame clones are kept and a portion is missing. That table furnishes V, J and clone size, whereas the DNA furnished D and trimming. Of approximately 80,000 clones in the sample, about 91% are singletons; the top ten hold 6% to 7.5%. CDR1 is SNHLY, CDR2 FYNNEI, per germline. The CDR3 loop spans 15 amino acids. The V and J ends lost 6 bases and 1 base, in that order; junction bases with no gene match: 5. The specimen was peripheral blood. The source is a woman over 75 with acute or convalescent COVID-19. The genes are TRBV2 and TRBJ2-1; 8 bases agree with TRBD1. The CDR3 protein is CASRPTGGSYNEQFF. CDR3 in DNA: TGTGCCAGCAGACCAACAGGGGGATCCTACAATGAGCAGTTCTTC.